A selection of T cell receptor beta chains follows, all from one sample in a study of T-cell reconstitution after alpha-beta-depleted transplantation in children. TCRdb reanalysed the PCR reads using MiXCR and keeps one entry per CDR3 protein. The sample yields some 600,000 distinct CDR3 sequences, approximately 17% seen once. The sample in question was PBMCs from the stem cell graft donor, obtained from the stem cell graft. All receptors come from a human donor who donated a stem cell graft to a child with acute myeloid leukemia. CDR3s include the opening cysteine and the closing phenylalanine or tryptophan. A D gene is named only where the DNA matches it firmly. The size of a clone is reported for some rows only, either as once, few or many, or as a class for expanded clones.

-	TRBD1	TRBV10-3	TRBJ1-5	TGTGCCATCAGTGAGGGACAGGGGATTGGCAATCAGCCCCAGCATTTT	CAISEGQGIGNQPQHF
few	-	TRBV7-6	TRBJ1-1	TGTGCCAGCAGCTTAGAAGGAGGGATAGCATTGAACACTGAAGCTTTCTTT	CASSLEGGIALNTEAFF
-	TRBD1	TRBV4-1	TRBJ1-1	TGCGCCAGCAGCCCAAAGACAGGGGCGGGGAACACTGAAGCTTTCTTT	CASSPKTGAGNTEAFF
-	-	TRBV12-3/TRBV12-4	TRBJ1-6	TGTGCCAGCAGTTTGGGGGGAATGAATTCACCCCTCCACTTT	CASSLGGMNSPLHF
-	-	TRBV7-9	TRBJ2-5	TGTGCCAGCAGCTCTGGGATAGAAGAGACCCAGTACTTC	CASSSGIEETQYF
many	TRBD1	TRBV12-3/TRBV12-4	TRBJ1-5	TGTGCCAGCACCAGAGAGGGACAGCTCAATCAGCCCCAGCATTTT	CASTREGQLNQPQHF
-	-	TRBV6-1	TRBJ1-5	TGTGCCAGCACCTCCCGGGGGAGCAATCAGCCCCAGCATTTT	CASTSRGSNQPQHF
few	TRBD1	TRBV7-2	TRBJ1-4	TGTGCCAGCAGCAACAGGGGGCGTAGTGAAAAACTGTTTTTT	CASSNRGRSEKLFF
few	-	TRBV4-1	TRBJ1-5	TGCGCCAGCAGCTTGAACGGGGGGAATCAGCCCCAGCATTTT	CASSLNGGNQPQHF
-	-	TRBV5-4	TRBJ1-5	TGTGCCAGCAGCTTGGATGGGGACCCCCGGGGCCATCAGCCCCAGCATTTT	CASSLDGDPRGHQPQHF
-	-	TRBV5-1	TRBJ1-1	TGCGCCAGCAGCTCGATGGACCGGGAAAATGAAGCTTTCTTT	CASSSMDRENEAFF
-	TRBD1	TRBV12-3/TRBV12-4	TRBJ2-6	TGTGCCAGCAGGCTATCACCAGGGGGCGTTCCCGGGGCCAACGTCCTGACTTTC	CASRLSPGGVPGANVLTF
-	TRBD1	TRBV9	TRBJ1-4	TGTGCCAGCAGCGTAGGGGACAGAGCCGAAAAACTGTTTTTT	CASSVGDRAEKLFF
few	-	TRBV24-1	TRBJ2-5	TGTGCCACCAGTGACGGGAGAGAAGAGACCCAGTACTTC	CATSDGREETQYF
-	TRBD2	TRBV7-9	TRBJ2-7	TGTGCCAGCAGCTTAAAGGGAGGGGATTTCTTCGAGCAGTACTTC	CASSLKGGDFFEQYF
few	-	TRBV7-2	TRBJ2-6	TGTGCCAGCAGCTGGGCGGGCATGCGCTCTGGGGCCAACGTCCTGACTTTC	CASSWAGMRSGANVLTF
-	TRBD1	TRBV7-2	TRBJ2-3	TGTGCCAGCAGCCCACGGGACAGGGCCACAGATACGCAGTATTTT	CASSPRDRATDTQYF
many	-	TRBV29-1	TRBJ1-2	TGCAGCGTTGCCCCCAGGACGGAGACCCTCTATGGCTACACCTTC	CSVAPRTETLYGYTF
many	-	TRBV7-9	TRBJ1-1	TGTGCCAGCAGCTTAGTAGGGATGAACACTGAAGCTTTCTTT	CASSLVGMNTEAFF
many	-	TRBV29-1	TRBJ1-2	TGCAGCGTTGAGGACAGTGAAGCTGGCGGCTACACCTTC	CSVEDSEAGGYTF
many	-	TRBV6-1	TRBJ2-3	TGTGCCAGCAGTGAAGGGGGTTCTAGCACAGATACGCAGTATTTT	CASSEGGSSTDTQYF
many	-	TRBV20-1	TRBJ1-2	TGCAGTGCTAGGATAGCCGGTCAGGGCTACACCTTC	CSARIAGQGYTF
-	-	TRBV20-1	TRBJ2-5	TGCAGTGCTGGCGCGGGACAGTACCAAGAGACCCAGTACTTC	CSAGAGQYQETQYF
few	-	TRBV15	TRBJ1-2	TGTGCCACCAGCCTCCGGGTAGGGAGTTCCTATGGCTACACCTTC	CATSLRVGSSYGYTF
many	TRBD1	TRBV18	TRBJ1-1	TGTGCCAGCTCACGGGACAGTAAGAACACTGAAGCTTTCTTT	CASSRDSKNTEAFF
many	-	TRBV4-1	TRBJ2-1	TGCGCCAGCAGCCGGCCCCCGAGTATCCCCGACAATGAGCAGTTCTTC	CASSRPPSIPDNEQFF
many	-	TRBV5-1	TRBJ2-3	TGCGCCAGCAGCGAGGCCGCAGATACGCAGTATTTT	CASSEAADTQYF
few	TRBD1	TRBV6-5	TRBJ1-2	TGTGCCAGCAGTTACTCGGCGACAGGGAACTATGGCTACACCTTC	CASSYSATGNYGYTF